The clone carrying this T cell receptor (beta chain) was observed a handful of times. Its antigen is undetermined. The sample belongs to a study of early T cells in non-severe SARS-CoV-2 infection. Across the study: Chains were unpaired, as sequencing was done on bulk RNA from unsorted whole blood.

Per germline, CDR1 SEHNR and CDR2 FQNEAQ (reference sequence). V gave up 4 bases and J gave up 1 base, with 10 bases separating them. This CDR3 is built from 14 residues. The study, taken as a whole, reports: Database matching using VDJdb favored anti-spike CD8 responses, with private and CD4 specificities left missing.

Individual cDNA molecules were tagged with unique molecular identifiers, the study reported. Each CDR3 protein is one row after TCRdb ran MiXCR on the 5' RACE reads. This table has 55,000 to 75,000 distinct CDR3 sequences, 11% appearing once. The chain combines TRBV7-9 with TRBJ1-1; D is uncertain. Sequenced: whole blood. The source is an adult who was a healthcare worker with PCR-confirmed SARS-CoV-2 infection or an uninfected control (not recorded which). CDR3 loop: CASSSKSSNTEAFF. CDR3 nucleotides: TGTGCCAGCAGCTCCAAAAGTTCGAACACTGAAGCTTTCTTT.